These T cell receptor beta chains were read from a single sample in a study of radiotherapy plus CTLA-4 blockade in lung cancer. Only in-frame clones appear in the TCRdb table, and some are missing; sequencing was by immunoSEQ multiplex PCR. The sample holds some 67,000 clones, 76% seen once. This specimen consisted of peripheral blood, obtained from a patient treated with radiotherapy plus ipilimumab. These receptors originate from a human donor with non-small cell lung cancer whose response to radiotherapy plus ipilimumab could not be evaluated. Some clones in this sample may be carry-over from other donors' samples. The CDR3 runs from the conserved cysteine through the conserved F or W. Each record gives: clone size, D gene, V gene, J gene, CDR3 protein, CDR3 DNA. A D gene is named only where the DNA matches it firmly. For some rows the clone size is stated as once, few or many, or as a class when expanded; others skip it.

size: .; D: .; V: TRBV4-2; J: TRBJ1-5; CDR3: CASSQDWQDYQPQHF; DNA: TGTGCCAGCAGCCAAGATTGGCAGGATTATCAGCCCCAGCATTTT
size: once; D: .; V: TRBV6-6; J: TRBJ1-1; CDR3: CASRGEQGTNEAFF; DNA: TGTGCCAGCAGGGGGGAACAGGGAACGAATGAAGCTTTCTTT
size: .; D: .; V: TRBV13; J: TRBJ1-2; CDR3: CASSLVGEVGYTF; DNA: TGTGCCAGCAGCTTGGTAGGGGAGGTTGGCTACACCTTC
size: .; D: TRBD1; V: TRBV6-5; J: TRBJ1-1; CDR3: CASSYSGQGLTEAFF; DNA: TGTGCCAGCAGTTATTCCGGACAGGGCCTAACTGAAGCTTTCTTT
size: .; D: TRBD2; V: TRBV7-2; J: TRBJ2-7; CDR3: CASSFSSGDEQYF; DNA: TGTGCCAGCAGCTTTTCTAGCGGGGACGAGCAGTACTTC
size: .; D: .; V: TRBV18; J: TRBJ1-2; CDR3: CASSPPLGGYGYTF; DNA: TGTGCCAGCTCACCACCGTTAGGGGGCTATGGCTACACCTTC
size: .; D: .; V: TRBV5-4; J: TRBJ2-5; CDR3: CASRIAEEPKETQYF; DNA: TGTGCCAGCAGGATTGCGGAGGAGCCAAAAGAGACCCAGTACTTC
size: .; D: .; V: TRBV28; J: TRBJ2-7; CDR3: CASSLSHSYEQYF; DNA: TGTGCCAGCAGTTTATCCCACAGCTACGAGCAGTACTTC
size: few; D: .; V: TRBV6-5; J: TRBJ1-4; CDR3: CASSYSKQAAELFF; DNA: TGTGCCAGCAGTTACTCAAAACAGGCCGCAGAACTGTTTTTT
size: few; D: TRBD2; V: TRBV19; J: TRBJ2-7; CDR3: CASSIALAAYEQYF; DNA: TGTGCCAGTAGTATCGCCCTAGCGGCCTACGAGCAGTACTTC
size: .; D: TRBD1; V: TRBV5-1; J: TRBJ1-5; CDR3: CASSLAGGAGQPQHF; DNA: TGCGCCAGCAGCTTGGCAGGGGGCGCCGGGCAGCCCCAGCATTTT
size: .; D: .; V: TRBV5-1; J: TRBJ2-5; CDR3: CASSTGGETQYF; DNA: TGCGCCAGCAGCACAGGCGGAGAGACCCAGTACTTC
size: .; D: .; V: TRBV11-2; J: TRBJ1-6; CDR3: CASSASSYNSPLHF; DNA: TGTGCCAGCAGTGCCAGCTCCTATAATTCACCCCTCCACTTT
size: .; D: .; V: TRBV29-1; J: TRBJ2-2; CDR3: CSGSAGYNTGELFF; DNA: TGCAGCGGGTCCGCGGGGTACAACACCGGGGAGCTGTTTTTT
size: few; D: .; V: TRBV28; J: TRBJ1-1; CDR3: CASSFRANRGGTEAFF; DNA: TGTGCCAGCAGTTTCAGGGCAAATAGGGGTGGCACTGAAGCTTTCTTT
size: medium-sized; D: TRBD1; V: TRBV10-2; J: TRBJ2-7; CDR3: CASSDGTASYEQYF; DNA: TGCGCCAGCAGTGATGGGACAGCTAGCTACGAGCAGTACTTC
size: .; D: TRBD1; V: TRBV7-8; J: TRBJ1-4; CDR3: CASSLTGGDWEKLFF; DNA: TGTGCCAGCAGCTTAACAGGGGGGGATTGGGAAAAACTGTTTTTT
size: .; D: .; V: TRBV30; J: TRBJ1-4; CDR3: CAWTSTGFPTNEKLFF; DNA: TGTGCCTGGACCAGCACAGGGTTTCCAACTAATGAAAAACTGTTTTTT
size: once; D: TRBD2; V: TRBV6-1; J: TRBJ2-7; CDR3: CASSLSGGAYEQYF; DNA: TGTGCCAGCAGTCTTAGCGGGGGGGCCTACGAGCAGTACTTC
size: once; D: .; V: TRBV29-1; J: TRBJ1-4; CDR3: CSVGGGEEKLFF; DNA: TGCAGCGTCGGAGGAGGGGAGGAAAAACTGTTTTTT
size: .; D: .; V: TRBV5-1; J: TRBJ2-5; CDR3: CASSLAEEWETQYF; DNA: TGCGCCAGCAGCTTGGCCGAGGAATGGGAGACCCAGTACTTC
size: .; D: TRBD1; V: TRBV19; J: TRBJ2-7; CDR3: CASSNRDRIYEQYF; DNA: TGTGCCAGTAGTAACCGGGACAGGATCTACGAGCAGTACTTC
size: .; D: .; V: TRBV11-1; J: TRBJ1-1; CDR3: CASSYKQGRPEAFF; DNA: TGTGCCAGCAGTTACAAACAGGGTCGGCCTGAAGCTTTCTTT
size: once; D: .; V: TRBV27; J: TRBJ1-5; CDR3: CASSLRGALNQPQHF; DNA: TGTGCCAGCAGTTTAAGGGGCGCTCTTAATCAGCCCCAGCATTTT
size: .; D: .; V: TRBV27; J: TRBJ2-7; CDR3: CASSRNGGSYEQYF; DNA: TGTGCCAGCAGTCGGAACGGGGGTTCCTACGAGCAGTACTTC
size: .; D: .; V: TRBV6-6; J: TRBJ2-3; CDR3: CASSSSIEADTQYF; DNA: TGTGCCAGCAGTAGTAGTATTGAGGCGGATACGCAGTATTTT
size: .; D: .; V: TRBV6-5; J: TRBJ2-7; CDR3: CASRRRYEQYF; DNA: TGTGCCAGCAGGAGGCGCTACGAGCAGTACTTC
size: .; D: .; V: TRBV5-1; J: TRBJ2-7; CDR3: CASSLGGNGEQYF; DNA: TGCGCCAGCAGCTTGGGAGGGAACGGCGAGCAGTACTTC
size: .; D: TRBD1; V: TRBV5-1; J: TRBJ2-7; CDR3: CASSPLSGTGGYEQYF; DNA: TGCGCCAGCAGCCCCCTCTCCGGGACAGGGGGATACGAGCAGTACTTC
size: .; D: TRBD1; V: TRBV5-1; J: TRBJ1-2; CDR3: CASSSLPEGAGYTF; DNA: TGCGCCAGCAGCTCGTTACCCGAGGGGGCTGGCTACACCTTC
size: .; D: .; V: TRBV5-1; J: TRBJ2-5; CDR3: CASSSLPQETQYF; DNA: TGCGCCAGCAGCTCCCTACCGCAAGAGACCCAGTACTTC
size: .; D: TRBD1; V: TRBV13; J: TRBJ2-3; CDR3: CASSLADRGRMDTQYF; DNA: TGTGCCAGCAGCTTAGCGGACAGGGGGCGTATGGATACGCAGTATTTT
size: .; D: .; V: TRBV15; J: TRBJ1-1; CDR3: CATSRDRYEAFF; DNA: TGTGCCACCAGCAGAGATCGGTATGAAGCTTTCTTT
size: .; D: TRBD2; V: TRBV28; J: TRBJ2-3; CDR3: CASSSHSGGSGDTQYF; DNA: TGTGCCAGCAGTTCTCATAGCGGGGGTTCCGGGGATACGCAGTATTTT
size: .; D: TRBD1; V: TRBV5-1; J: TRBJ1-1; CDR3: CASSMTGGTEAFF; DNA: TGCGCCAGCAGCATGACAGGGGGCACTGAAGCTTTCTTT
size: .; D: TRBD2; V: TRBV19; J: TRBJ2-1; CDR3: CASSSGGSYNEQFF; DNA: TGTGCCAGTAGTAGCGGGGGTTCCTACAATGAGCAGTTCTTC
size: .; D: TRBD1; V: TRBV19; J: TRBJ1-1; CDR3: CASTVDRAQNTEAFF; DNA: TGTGCCAGTACCGTCGACAGGGCTCAAAACACTGAAGCTTTCTTT
size: .; D: .; V: TRBV6-5; J: TRBJ1-4; CDR3: CASSPRTERGEKLFF; DNA: TGTGCCAGCAGTCCCCGGACAGAGAGAGGTGAAAAACTGTTTTTT
size: few; D: .; V: TRBV19; J: TRBJ1-5; CDR3: CASSPPGREQPQHF; DNA: TGTGCCAGTAGCCCGCCTGGGAGGGAACAGCCCCAGCATTTT
size: .; D: TRBD1; V: TRBV7-9; J: TRBJ1-1; CDR3: CASSSGQRTEAFF; DNA: TGTGCCAGCAGCTCGGGACAGCGCACTGAAGCTTTCTTT
size: .; D: .; V: TRBV2; J: TRBJ1-5; CDR3: CASNWQNNQPQHF; DNA: TGTGCCAGCAATTGGCAGAATAATCAGCCCCAGCATTTT
size: .; D: TRBD1; V: TRBV11-3; J: TRBJ2-7; CDR3: CASSFPGQPEQYF; DNA: TGTGCCAGCAGCTTCCCGGGACAGCCCGAGCAGTACTTC
size: .; D: TRBD1; V: TRBV29-1; J: TRBJ1-1; CDR3: CSAQGQGNTEAFF; DNA: TGCAGCGCTCAGGGACAGGGTAACACTGAAGCTTTCTTT
size: few; D: .; V: TRBV7-6; J: TRBJ2-1; CDR3: CASSWAQGYEQFF; DNA: TGTGCCAGCAGCTGGGCGCAGGGGTATGAGCAGTTCTTC
size: .; D: TRBD2; V: TRBV28; J: TRBJ2-7; CDR3: CASKLAGGPGEQYF; DNA: TGTGCCAGCAAACTAGCGGGGGGGCCGGGTGAGCAGTACTTC
size: few; D: TRBD2; V: TRBV6-5; J: TRBJ2-7; CDR3: CASSGGGYEQYF; DNA: TGTGCCAGCAGCGGGGGGGGTTACGAGCAGTACTTC
size: .; D: .; V: TRBV28; J: TRBJ1-2; CDR3: CASMRSYGYTF; DNA: TGTGCCAGCATGAGGTCATATGGCTACACCTTC
size: .; D: .; V: TRBV29-1; J: TRBJ1-3; CDR3: CSGREGSGNTIYF; DNA: TGCAGCGGCCGCGAGGGCTCTGGAAACACCATATATTTT
size: few; D: TRBD1; V: TRBV6-5; J: TRBJ1-3; CDR3: CASASGGNSGNTIYF; DNA: TGTGCCAGCGCTTCAGGGGGCAATTCTGGAAACACCATATATTTT
size: few; D: .; V: TRBV19; J: TRBJ2-7; CDR3: CASSRGRDYEQYF; DNA: TGTGCCAGTAGTCGCGGGCGTGACTACGAGCAGTACTTC
size: .; D: .; V: TRBV6-4; J: TRBJ1-1; CDR3: CASRAGQYTEAFF; DNA: TGTGCCAGCAGAGCCGGACAATACACTGAAGCTTTCTTT
size: .; D: .; V: TRBV7-6; J: TRBJ2-5; CDR3: CASSGKQDKQYF; DNA: TGTGCCAGCAGCGGGAAGCAGGACAAGCAGTACTTC
size: .; D: .; V: TRBV28; J: TRBJ2-7; CDR3: CASSDPWTELSYEQYF; DNA: TGTGCCAGCAGTGACCCCTGGACTGAATTATCCTACGAGCAGTACTTC